The T cell receptor (beta chain) under discussion was sequenced for a study of cytomegalovirus exposure and HLA in healthy donors. The study's findings and limits: A previous analysis found most TCR beta V segments productive roughly 90% or roughly 30% of the time. Cytomegalovirus status was reportedly diagnosed by the classifier with high sensitivity and specificity. Listed as cytomegalovirus-associated were 150 to 200 TCR beta chains.

The CDR3 loop spans 19 amino acids. With 3 bases clipped from V and 2 bases from J, the junction kept 15 bases outside the gene matches. Germline assignment: CDR1 LGHNT and CDR2 FRNRAP. Remarks on this clone: What it binds is not known.

It was with 60 Vbeta and 13 Jbeta primers that the PCR ran. Assay: immunoSEQ multiplex PCR; the TCRdb copy retains only in-frame clones and omits some. The table includes about 140,000 clones, roughly 79% detected once. Sequenced input: PBMCs. The receptor was derived from a woman aged 40-49 years in good health and CMV-seronegative. V usage is TRBV12-5 and J usage is TRBJ2-3; TRBD2 agrees at 9 bases. DNA of the CDR3: TGTGCTAGTGGTTTTAGCGTGTTTAGTCTAGCGGGGTTCACAGATACGCAGTATTTT. Protein product: CASGFSVFSLAGFTDTQYF.